Each of the 27 T cell receptor beta chains below was sequenced from the same sample in a study of blood T cell repertoires in COVID-19. Assay used: immunoSEQ multiplex PCR; TCRdb lists only in-frame clones, some missing. The table has about 150,000 clones, around four fifths seen once. The sequencing input was peripheral blood. The receptors were sampled from a woman older than 75 with COVID-19, enrolled during active disease.

The chain is built from TRBV19 and TRBJ2-5, with 10 bases identical to TRBD1. V was clipped by 6 bases and J by 4 bases; unmatched bases: 5. This CDR3 is 14 amino acids long. CDR1 is LNHDA, CDR2 SQIVND, per germline (reference sequence). CDR3 coding DNA: TGTGCCAGTAGCAGGGACAGGGGAGGAGAGACCCAGTACTTC. Translating gives CASSRDRGGETQYF.

V is TRBV12-5 and J is TRBJ2-7, with 9 bases lining up with TRBD2. The CDR3 is 14 amino acids. The germline V gene encodes CDR1 LGHNT and CDR2 FRNRAP. V trimming: 3 bases; J trimming: 7 bases; junction bases outside the gene matches: 7. CDR3 nucleotide sequence: TGTGCTAGTGGTTTTGGGACTAGCTCGGGGGAGCAGTACTTC. Amino acid sequence: CASGFGTSSGEQYF. Looking up the rest from reference TRBV12-5 and TRBJ2-7 gives the full variable domain: DARVTQTPRHKVTEMGQEVTMRCQPILGHNTVFWYRQTMMQGLELLAYFRNRAPLDDSGMPKDRFSAEMPDATLATLKIQPSEPRDSAVYFCASGFGTSSGEQYFGPGTRLTVT.

This clone appeared once. The chain links TRBV5-1 to TRBJ2-2; D unclear. The germline V gene has CDR1 SGHRS and CDR2 YFSETQ. The germline V and J ends were trimmed by 4 bases and 0 bases, with 10 bases remaining between them. The CDR3 contains 15 residues. CDR3 residues: CASSTMGPNTGELFF. The CDR3 DNA reads as TGCGCCAGCAGCACCATGGGCCCGAACACCGGGGAGCTGTTTTTT.

The rearrangement uses TRBV6-5 and TRBJ1-6; 7 bases are a match to TRBD1. J gave up 9 bases and V 4 bases, and 6 bases lay outside the gene matches. This CDR3 has 14 amino acids. Germline CDR1 is MNHEY and CDR2 is SVGAGI. CDR3 loop: CASSSVTGISPLHF. The CDR3 DNA reads TGTGCCAGCAGTTCCGTGACAGGGATTTCACCCCTCCACTTT.

Comments on this clone: This same CDR3 is encoded by further DNA sequences in the sample. The chain has TRBV9 and TRBJ2-7, with 7 bases identical to TRBD2. V dropped 0 bases and J dropped 3; count of bases not matched to a gene: 6. This CDR3 contains 15 residues. The V gene's germline CDR1 is SGDLS and CDR2 YYNGEE. CDR3 bases: TGTGCCAGCAGCGTAGGATCTAGCGGATACTACGAGCAGTACTTC. It translates to CASSVGSSGYYEQYF.

This chain connects TRBV15 to TRBJ2-2; D might be TRBD1 (5 bases). V was clipped by 2 bases and J by 3 bases, with 10 bases between them. The CDR3 loop spans 15 amino acids. Germline CDR1 LNHNV, CDR2 YYDKDF (reference sequence). In DNA, the CDR3 is TGTGCCACCAGCAGACGCCTAGGGGACACCGGGGAGCTGTTTTTT. Protein: CATSRRLGDTGELFF.

The J gene is TRBJ1-1, the V gene TRBV12-3 or TRBV12-4; 7 bases agree with TRBD1. The V and J ends lost 6 bases and 8 bases, in that order; junction bases with no gene match: 9. The CDR3 is 13 residues long. This CDR3 is CASSYPGRGEAFF. Here the CDR3 DNA reads TGTGCCAGCAGCTACCCGGGCAGGGGGGAAGCTTTCTTT.

This rearrangement joins TRBV5-5 to TRBJ2-2; a weak D match, TRBD1 (6 bases). There are 16 residues in the CDR3. The V end was cut by 5 bases, the J end by 0 bases, with 14 bases between. Germline CDR1 is SGHKS and CDR2 is YYEKEE (reference sequence). CDR3 sequence (DNA): TGTGCCAGCAGTGGGGGCTGGAGACCGAACACCGGGGAGCTGTTTTTT. Residues: CASSGGWRPNTGELFF.

This clone was detected only once. The chain combines TRBV11-2 with TRBJ2-1; 9 positions match TRBD2. The CDR3 loop spans 11 amino acids. After removal of 8 bases from V and 9 bases from J, the junction contained 2 bases not matched to a gene. The germline V gene has CDR1 SGHAT and CDR2 FQNNGV. CDR3 protein: CASSRGGEQFF. CDR3 nucleotides: TGTGCCAGCTCGCGGGGGGGTGAGCAGTTCTTC.

The chain has TRBV2 and TRBJ1-1, with a tentative D call TRBD1 (5 bases). CDR1 is SNHLY and CDR2 is FYNNEI in the germline V gene. This CDR3 has 14 residues. The V and J ends lost 8 bases and 5 bases respectively, with 18 bases between them. CDR3 residues: CASAAQGGRTEAFF. For the CDR3, the DNA is TGTGCCAGCGCGGCCCAGGGTGGAAGGACTGAAGCTTTCTTT.

This rearrangement joins TRBV2 to TRBJ1-2; D is possibly TRBD1 (6 bases). CDR3 length equals 13 residues. V dropped 6 bases and J dropped 6 bases, with 14 bases sitting between them. Per germline, CDR1 SNHLY and CDR2 FYNNEI. The CDR3 DNA reads as TGTGCCAGCAGAGATACCGGGACAAATGGCTACACCTTC. This gives the protein CASRDTGTNGYTF.

The chain carries TRBV6-1 and TRBJ2-3; TRBD1 is a possible D gene (5 bases). Germline V gene lookup returns CDR1 MNHNS and CDR2 SASEGT. The CDR3 runs 16 residues. Trimming removed 0 bases from V and 5 bases from J, with 15 bases in between. CDR3 DNA: TGTGCCAGCAGTGAAGCGGGGTCAGGGCGATTAGATACGCAGTATTTT. Amino acid sequence: CASSEAGSGRLDTQYF.

The V call is TRBV27, the J call TRBJ2-3; TRBD2 matches at 8 bases. V lost 6 bases and J lost 11; bases outside the gene matches: 22. Germline V gene data show CDR1 as MNHEY and CDR2 as SMNVEV (reference sequence). The CDR3 sequence is 17 residues long. CDR3 coding DNA: TGTGCCAGCAGCTTAGTTTCGGAGACTAGCGTCCCTAAAGGGCAGTATTTT. This translates into CASSLVSETSVPKGQYF.

In this sample, this clone turned up a few times. V gene TRBV5-4 combines with J gene TRBJ2-1; TRBD1 matches 7 bases. CDR1 SGHNT and CDR2 YYREEE come from the germline V gene (reference sequence). The CDR3 is 14 amino acids. J was trimmed by 7 bases and V by 3 bases; bases with no gene match: 7. CDR3: CASSWADRVNEQFF. The CDR3 nucleotides read TGTGCCAGCAGCTGGGCTGACAGGGTAAATGAGCAGTTCTTC.

V usage is TRBV7-2 and J usage is TRBJ2-7; TRBD2 aligns across 10 bases. Germline V gene data show CDR1 as SGHTA and CDR2 as FQGNSA. V shed 0 bases and J 0 bases; nucleotides not matched to a gene: 2. The length of the CDR3 is 16 residues. CDR3 in DNA: TGTGCCAGCAGCTTAGCCGCTAGCGGGAGCTCCTACGAGCAGTACTTC. This encodes CASSLAASGSSYEQYF.

CDR3 sequence: CASSQDKETQYF. The CDR3 DNA sequence: TGTGCCAGCAGCCAAGATAAAGAGACCCAGTACTTC. J is TRBJ2-5 and V is TRBV3-1 (or the pseudogene TRBV3-2); D not certain. Trimming took off 0 bases at V and 3 bases at J, with 2 bases between the two ends. Germline CDR1 is LGHDT and CDR2 is YNNKEL (reference sequence). The length of the CDR3 is 12 residues.

This sequence joins TRBV5-1 and TRBJ1-2; D remains unclear. Germline V gene sequence: CDR1 SGHRS, CDR2 YFSETQ. The V gene lost 0 bases and the J gene lost 8 bases, with 17 bases spanning the gap. The CDR3 extends over 15 amino acids. CDR3 sequence reads: CASSLASKELWGYTF. Here the CDR3 DNA reads TGCGCCAGCAGCTTGGCCTCAAAGGAGTTGTGGGGCTACACCTTC.

The CDR3 sequence is CASSPGQGGSGGYGYTF. DNA for the CDR3: TGTGCCAGTAGTCCGGGACAGGGCGGAAGTGGCGGCTATGGCTACACCTTC. The chain employs TRBV19 and TRBJ1-2; 9 bases fit TRBD1. CDR1 and CDR2 from the germline V gene are LNHDA and SQIVND (reference sequence). CDR3 length: 17 residues. V shed 5 bases, J shed 4 bases, and the junction held 14 bases outside the gene matches.

J is TRBJ1-1 and V is TRBV5-1; no definite D call. V dropped 0 bases and J dropped 4 bases, with 13 bases sitting between them. Germline V gene data show CDR1 as SGHRS and CDR2 as YFSETQ. This CDR3 region has 15 residues. CDR3 protein: CASSLGESSITEAFF. The CDR3 DNA follows: TGCGCCAGCAGCTTGGGGGAGAGTTCGATCACTGAAGCTTTCTTT.

The rearrangement links TRBV10-3 to TRBJ1-2; weak D call: TRBD1 (6 bases). The length of the CDR3 is 12 residues. Germline CDR1 and CDR2: ENHRY and SYGVKD. Trimming pared 9 bases from V and 8 bases from J, leaving 16 bases between. CDR3: CAIRAGVEGYTF. CDR3 coding DNA: TGTGCCATTCGGGCAGGGGTGGAAGGCTACACCTTC.

This chain uses TRBV7-2 with TRBJ2-2, with 7 positions matching TRBD2. CDR3 size: 17 residues. Germline V gene lookup returns CDR1 SGHTA and CDR2 FQGNSA. Unmatched junction bases numbered 5, after V lost 0 bases and J lost 1 base. The CDR3 DNA reads TGTGCCAGCAGCTTAGCGGGCGGGAGTGGGAACACCGGGGAGCTGTTTTTT. Translated: CASSLAGGSGNTGELFF. Supplemented by reference TRBV7-2 and TRBJ2-2, the full variable domain reads GAGVSQSPSNKVTEKGKDVELRCDPISGHTALYWYRQSLGQGLEFLIYFQGNSAPDKSGLPSDRFSAERTGGSVSTLTIQRTQQEDSAVYLCASSLAGGSGNTGELFFGEGSRLTVL.

The chain carries TRBV6-5 and TRBJ1-5; D ambiguous. This CDR3 spans 13 amino acids. V was shortened by 6 bases and J by 7 bases, with 13 bases between the two germline ends. CDR1 and CDR2 (germline): MNHEY, SVGAGI. The chain's CDR3 is CASSAHSSQPQHF. The CDR3 DNA is TGTGCCAGCAGCGCTCACTCCTCACAGCCCCAGCATTTT.

The J gene is TRBJ2-1, the V gene TRBV28; TRBD2 agrees at 7 bases. The length of the CDR3 is 15 residues. Germline V gene data show CDR1 as MDHEN and CDR2 as SYDVKM. The trim removed 7 bases at V and 7 bases at J, leaving 13 bases unmatched. The CDR3 bases are TGTGCCAGCAATCTAGCGGCAAGGAAAAGGAATGAGCAGTTCTTC. Its translation is CASNLAARKRNEQFF. Full variable domain (missing parts from reference TRBV28 and TRBJ2-1): DVKVTQSSRYLVKRTGEKVFLECVQDMDHENMFWYRQDPGLGLRLIYFSYDVKMKEKGDIPEGYSVSREKKERFSLILESASTNQTSMYLCASNLAARKRNEQFFGPGTRLTVL.

J is TRBJ1-2 and V is TRBV14; no reliable D call. CDR1 and CDR2 (germline): SGHDN, FVKESK. V shed 0 bases and J shed 3 bases, with 11 bases lying between them. CDR3 length equals 15 residues. The CDR3, as DNA: TGTGCCAGCAGCCAAGATGTGGGCGGGTACTATGGCTACACCTTC. Protein sequence: CASSQDVGGYYGYTF.

This clone showed up just a few times. This chain links TRBV5-6 with TRBJ1-5, with D maybe TRBD1 (5 bases). CDR1 is SGHDT, CDR2 YYEEEE, per germline. V lost 0 bases and J 14 bases, leaving 15 bases between the germline ends. This CDR3 contains 13 residues. CDR3 in DNA: TGTGCCAGCAGCTTGGGCCCACAGGATCAGGAGCATTTT. It translates to CASSLGPQDQEHF.

V and J are TRBV24-1 and TRBJ2-2, with 10 bases lining up with TRBD2. Germline V gene sequence: CDR1 KGHDR, CDR2 SFDVKD. This CDR3 is 18 amino acids long. After removal of 4 bases from V and 4 bases from J, the junction contained 11 bases not matched to a gene. CDR3 sequence (DNA): TGTGCCACCAGTGACCCGAATAGCGGGGGGTCGAGCACCGGGGAGCTGTTTTTT. Its translation is CATSDPNSGGSSTGELFF.

The gene calls are TRBV11-2 and TRBJ2-1; 8 bases map to TRBD2. J gave up 7 bases and V 4 bases, and 12 bases lay outside the gene matches. The CDR3 length is 16 residues. The germline CDR1 and CDR2 sequences are SGHAT and FQNNGV. CDR3 amino acids: CASSWPPGGAGNEQFF. For the CDR3, the DNA is TGTGCCAGCAGCTGGCCCCCCGGGGGGGCAGGAAATGAGCAGTTCTTC.